The rows below give T cell receptor beta chains drawn from one sample of a study of beta chain features in type 1 diabetes. TCRdb's copy holds only in-frame clones and misses some; the assay was immunoSEQ multiplex PCR. The data show hundreds of thousands of clones, approximately 11% seen once. Sequencing was performed on naive CD4+ T cells from blood. These receptors came from a woman aged 30 to 39 in good health. Each CDR3 is given with its conserved first and last residue. D genes are given only for firm matches. Only some rows state a clone size, as once, few, many or a class for expanded clones.

J	D	size	V	CDR3	DNA
TRBJ1-1	.	few	TRBV30	CARSKNINTEAFF	TGTGCCAGATCAAAAAACATAAACACTGAAGCTTTCTTT
TRBJ2-1	TRBD2	few	TRBV15	CATTTQREVGNEQFF	TGTGCCACCACCACCCAGCGGGAGGTGGGCAATGAGCAGTTCTTC
TRBJ2-4	TRBD1	.	TRBV2	CASSDRDRDGIQYF	TGTGCCAGCAGTGACAGGGACAGGGATGGCATTCAGTACTTC
TRBJ2-3	TRBD2	.	TRBV4-3	CASSHSGTTADTQYF	TGCGCCAGCAGCCACTCCGGGACTACCGCCGATACGCAGTATTTT
TRBJ2-3	.	few	TRBV18	CASSTVSVRDTQYF	TGTGCCAGCTCTACAGTTTCGGTGCGAGATACGCAGTATTTT
TRBJ2-7	.	.	TRBV7-9	CASSPPSPYEQYF	TGTGCCAGCAGCCCCCCCAGTCCCTACGAGCAGTACTTC
TRBJ2-7	.	few	TRBV6-5	CASGLALYEQYF	TGTGCCAGCGGTCTAGCGCTCTACGAGCAGTACTTC
TRBJ2-1	TRBD2	.	TRBV27	CASSFSSGAAYNEQFF	TGTGCCAGCAGTTTTTCTAGCGGGGCGGCCTACAATGAGCAGTTCTTC
TRBJ1-1	.	.	TRBV5-1	CASSLSGTTMNTEAFF	TGCGCCAGCAGCTTGTCCGGGACAACAATGAACACTGAAGCTTTCTTT
TRBJ2-3	TRBD2	few	TRBV18	CASSPLAGSTDTQYF	TGTGCCAGCTCACCGTTAGCGGGTAGCACAGATACGCAGTATTTT
TRBJ2-2	TRBD1	few	TRBV5-1	CASSLAGTGGTGELFF	TGCGCCAGCAGCTTGGCCGGGACAGGGGGAACCGGGGAGCTGTTTTTT
TRBJ2-1	TRBD2	.	TRBV5-6	CASSLRVSGGAFF	TGTGCCAGCAGCTTGAGGGTTTCGGGAGGGGCTTTCTTC
TRBJ2-1	.	few	TRBV28	CASIAGLPRGNEQFF	TGTGCCAGCATTGCGGGACTCCCGAGAGGTAATGAGCAGTTCTTC
TRBJ2-5	TRBD1	.	TRBV15	CATSRDGDRAYF	TGTGCCACCAGCAGAGATGGCGACAGGGCGTACTTC
TRBJ2-7	.	few	TRBV28	CASRRERSYEQYF	TGTGCCAGCAGGCGGGAACGCTCCTACGAGCAGTACTTC
TRBJ2-1	TRBD2	few	TRBV7-6	CASSFRSLAGAGYNEQFF	TGTGCCAGCAGCTTCCGCTCTCTAGCGGGAGCAGGGTACAATGAGCAGTTCTTC
TRBJ2-1	TRBD1	.	TRBV7-6	CASSLRDRVFYNEQFF	TGTGCCAGCAGCCTTCGGGACAGGGTATTTTACAATGAGCAGTTCTTC
TRBJ1-5	.	.	TRBV2	CASSVGRGQPQHF	TGTGCCAGCAGTGTGGGCAGGGGTCAGCCCCAGCATTTT
TRBJ2-7	.	.	TRBV28	CASSSGGSSYEQYF	TGTGCCAGCAGTTCCGGAGGGAGCTCCTACGAGCAGTACTTC
TRBJ1-1	TRBD1	.	TRBV4-3	CASTKTGQMTEAFF	TGCGCCAGCACCAAAACGGGACAGATGACTGAAGCTTTCTTT
TRBJ1-5	TRBD1	.	TRBV7-6	CASSLRAGGGNQPQHF	TGTGCCAGCAGCTTAAGGGCAGGGGGAGGCAATCAGCCCCAGCATTTT